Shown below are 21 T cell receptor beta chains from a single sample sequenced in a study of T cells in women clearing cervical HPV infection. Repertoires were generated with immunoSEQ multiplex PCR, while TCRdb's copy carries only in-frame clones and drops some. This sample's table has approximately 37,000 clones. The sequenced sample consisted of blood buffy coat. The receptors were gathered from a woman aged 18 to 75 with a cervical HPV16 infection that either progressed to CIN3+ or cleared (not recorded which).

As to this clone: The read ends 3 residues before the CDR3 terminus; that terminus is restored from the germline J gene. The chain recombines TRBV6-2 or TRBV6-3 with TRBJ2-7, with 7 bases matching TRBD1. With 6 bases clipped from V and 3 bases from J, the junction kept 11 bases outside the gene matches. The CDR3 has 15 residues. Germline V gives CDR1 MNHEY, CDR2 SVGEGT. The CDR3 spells CASSPLGRQGYEQYF. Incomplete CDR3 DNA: TGTGCCAGCAGCCCCCTCGGAAGACAGGGCTACGAG.

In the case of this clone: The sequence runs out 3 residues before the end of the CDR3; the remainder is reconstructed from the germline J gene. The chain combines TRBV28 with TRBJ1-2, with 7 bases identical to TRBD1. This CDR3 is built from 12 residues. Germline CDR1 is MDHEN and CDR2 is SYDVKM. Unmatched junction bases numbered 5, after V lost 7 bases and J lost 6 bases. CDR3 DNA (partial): TGTGCCAGCACCTCTCAGGGGGATGGC. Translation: CASTSQGDG. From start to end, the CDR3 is CASTSQGDGYTF.

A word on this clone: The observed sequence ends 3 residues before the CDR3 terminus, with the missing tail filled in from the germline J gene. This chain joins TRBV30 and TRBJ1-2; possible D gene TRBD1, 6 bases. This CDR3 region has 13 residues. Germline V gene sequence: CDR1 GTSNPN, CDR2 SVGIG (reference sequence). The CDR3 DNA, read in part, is TGTGCCTGGAGTTCAGGGGAAACCTACGAC. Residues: CAWSSGETYD. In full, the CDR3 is CAWSSGETYDYTF.

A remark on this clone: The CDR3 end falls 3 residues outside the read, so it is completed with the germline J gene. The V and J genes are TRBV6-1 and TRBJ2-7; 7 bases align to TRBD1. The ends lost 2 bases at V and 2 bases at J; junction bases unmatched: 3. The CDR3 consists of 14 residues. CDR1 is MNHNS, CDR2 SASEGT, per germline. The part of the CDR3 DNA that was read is TGTGCCAGCAGTGAAACAGGGGAACCCTACGAG. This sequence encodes CASSETGEPYE. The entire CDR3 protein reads CASSETGEPYEQYF.

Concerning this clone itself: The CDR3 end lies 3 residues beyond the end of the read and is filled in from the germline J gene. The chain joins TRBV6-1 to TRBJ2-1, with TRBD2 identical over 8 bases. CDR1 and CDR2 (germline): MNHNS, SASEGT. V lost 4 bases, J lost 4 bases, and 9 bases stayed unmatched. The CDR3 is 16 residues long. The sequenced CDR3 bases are TGTGCCAGCAGTGCGCGAAAACTAGCGGAGTACAATGAG. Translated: CASSARKLAEYNE. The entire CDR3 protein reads CASSARKLAEYNEQFF.

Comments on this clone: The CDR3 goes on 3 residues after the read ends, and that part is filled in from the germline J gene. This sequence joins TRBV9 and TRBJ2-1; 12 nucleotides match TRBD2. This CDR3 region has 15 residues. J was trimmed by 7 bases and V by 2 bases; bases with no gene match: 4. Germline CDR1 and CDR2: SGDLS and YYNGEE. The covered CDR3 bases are TGTGCCAGCAGCGTCAGGACTAGCGGGGTAAATGAG. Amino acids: CASSVRTSGVNE. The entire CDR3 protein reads CASSVRTSGVNEQFF.

The CDR3 DNA, read in part, is TGTGCCAGCAAATTCGGGGGTGGAGTAGATACC. Translated: CASKFGGGVDT. The whole CDR3 region reads CASKFGGGVDTYTF. The J gene is TRBJ1-2, the V gene TRBV2, with a weak D call TRBD1 (5 bases). The read ends 3 residues shy of where the CDR3 ends; the end is completed using the germline J gene. This CDR3 comprises 14 residues. The germline V gene has CDR1 SNHLY and CDR2 FYNNEI.

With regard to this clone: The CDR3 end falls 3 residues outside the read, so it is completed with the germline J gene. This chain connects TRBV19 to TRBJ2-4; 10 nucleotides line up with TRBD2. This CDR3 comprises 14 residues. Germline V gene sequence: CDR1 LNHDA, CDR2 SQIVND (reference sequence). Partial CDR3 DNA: TGTGCCAGTAGTAAGGGGAGTAGCGGGAGGAGT. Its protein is CASSKGSSGRS. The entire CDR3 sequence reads CASSKGSSGRSQYF.

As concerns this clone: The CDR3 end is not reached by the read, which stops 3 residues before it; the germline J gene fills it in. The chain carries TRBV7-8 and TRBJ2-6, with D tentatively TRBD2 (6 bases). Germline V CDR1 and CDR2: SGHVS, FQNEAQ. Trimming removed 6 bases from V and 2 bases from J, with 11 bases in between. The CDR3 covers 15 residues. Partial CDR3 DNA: TGTGCCAGCAGAAGGAGGGGCCCTGGGGCCAACGTC. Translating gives CASRRRGPGANV. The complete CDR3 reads CASRRRGPGANVLTF.

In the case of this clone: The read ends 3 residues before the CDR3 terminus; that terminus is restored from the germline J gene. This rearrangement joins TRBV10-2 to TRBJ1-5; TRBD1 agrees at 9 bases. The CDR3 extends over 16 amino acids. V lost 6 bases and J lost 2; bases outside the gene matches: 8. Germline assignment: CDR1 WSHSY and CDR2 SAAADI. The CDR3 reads CASRKTGGAGNQPQHF. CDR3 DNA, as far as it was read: TGCGCCAGCAGAAAGACAGGGGGGGCAGGCAATCAGCCC.

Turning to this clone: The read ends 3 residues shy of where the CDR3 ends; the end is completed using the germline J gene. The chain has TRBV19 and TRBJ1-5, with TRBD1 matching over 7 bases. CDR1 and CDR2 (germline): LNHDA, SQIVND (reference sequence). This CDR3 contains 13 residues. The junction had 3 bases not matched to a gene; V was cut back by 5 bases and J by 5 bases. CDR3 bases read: TGTGCCAGTAGTTTTACAGGGGATCAGCCC. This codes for CASSFTGDQP. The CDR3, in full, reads CASSFTGDQPQHF.

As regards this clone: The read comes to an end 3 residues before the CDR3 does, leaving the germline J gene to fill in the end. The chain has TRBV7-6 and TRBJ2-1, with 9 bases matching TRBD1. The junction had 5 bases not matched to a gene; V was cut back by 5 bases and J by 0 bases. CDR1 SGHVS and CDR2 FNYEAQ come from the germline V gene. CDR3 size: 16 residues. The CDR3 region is CASSLGTGSSYNEQFF. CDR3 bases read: TGTGCCAGCAGCCTAGGGACAGGGAGCTCCTACAATGAG.

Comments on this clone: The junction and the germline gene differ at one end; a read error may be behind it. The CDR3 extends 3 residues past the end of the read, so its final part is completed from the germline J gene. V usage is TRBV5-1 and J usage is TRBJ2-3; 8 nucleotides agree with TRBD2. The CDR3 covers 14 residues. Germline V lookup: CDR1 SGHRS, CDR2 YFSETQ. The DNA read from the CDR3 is TGCGCCAGCAGCTTGGGGACTAGCAGAGATACG. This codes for CASSLGTSRDT. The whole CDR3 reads CASSLGTSRDTQYF.

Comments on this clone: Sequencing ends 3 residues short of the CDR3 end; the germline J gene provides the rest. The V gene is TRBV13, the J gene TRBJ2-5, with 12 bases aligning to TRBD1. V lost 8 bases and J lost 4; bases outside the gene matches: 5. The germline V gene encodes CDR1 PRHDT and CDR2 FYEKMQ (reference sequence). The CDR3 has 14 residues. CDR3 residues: CASRDRGRLETQYF. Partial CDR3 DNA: TGTGCCAGCCGGGACAGGGGGCGTCTAGAGACC.

The DNA read from the CDR3 is TGTGCCAGCAGTGAGCAGGGAGTCTTGAATAATTCACCA. Amino acid sequence: CASSEQGVLNNSP. The full CDR3 protein is CASSEQGVLNNSPLFF. V is TRBV2 and J is TRBJ1-4; tentative D call: TRBD1 (5 bases). The read finishes 3 residues shy of the CDR3 end, and the germline J gene is used to complete it. The CDR3 runs to 16 residues. The germline V gene has CDR1 SNHLY and CDR2 FYNNEI.

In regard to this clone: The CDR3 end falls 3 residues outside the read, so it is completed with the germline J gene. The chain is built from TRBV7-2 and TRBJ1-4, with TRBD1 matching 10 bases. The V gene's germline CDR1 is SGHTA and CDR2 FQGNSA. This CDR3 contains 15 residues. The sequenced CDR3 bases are TGTGCCAGCAGCCGAGAGGGACAGGGGACTTCACCA. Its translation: CASSREGQGTSP. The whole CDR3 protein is CASSREGQGTSPLFF.

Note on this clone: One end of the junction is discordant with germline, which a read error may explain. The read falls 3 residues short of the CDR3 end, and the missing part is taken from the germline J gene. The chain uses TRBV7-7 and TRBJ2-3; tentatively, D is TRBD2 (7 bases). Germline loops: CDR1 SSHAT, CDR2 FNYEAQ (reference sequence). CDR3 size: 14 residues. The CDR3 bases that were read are TGTGCTAGCAGCTTAGAGGGGGGGCGGGGGACG. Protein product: CASSLEGGRGT. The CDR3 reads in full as CASSLEGGRGTQYF.

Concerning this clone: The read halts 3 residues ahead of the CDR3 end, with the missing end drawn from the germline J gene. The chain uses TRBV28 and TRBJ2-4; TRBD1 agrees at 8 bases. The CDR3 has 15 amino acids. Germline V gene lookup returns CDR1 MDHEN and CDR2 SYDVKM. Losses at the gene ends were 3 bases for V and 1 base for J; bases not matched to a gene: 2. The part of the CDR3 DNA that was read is TGTGCCAGCAGTTTCAGGGGGCTTGCCAAAAACATT. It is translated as CASSFRGLAKNI. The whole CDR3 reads CASSFRGLAKNIQYF.

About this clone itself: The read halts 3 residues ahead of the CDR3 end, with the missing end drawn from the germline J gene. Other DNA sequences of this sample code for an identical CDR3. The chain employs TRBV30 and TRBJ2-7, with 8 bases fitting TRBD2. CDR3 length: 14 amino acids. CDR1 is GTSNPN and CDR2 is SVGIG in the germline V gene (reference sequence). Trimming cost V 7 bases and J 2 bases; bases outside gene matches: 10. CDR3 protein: CAFRLASPPYEQYF. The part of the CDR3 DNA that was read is TGTGCCTTCCGACTAGCGTCGCCTCCCTACGAG.

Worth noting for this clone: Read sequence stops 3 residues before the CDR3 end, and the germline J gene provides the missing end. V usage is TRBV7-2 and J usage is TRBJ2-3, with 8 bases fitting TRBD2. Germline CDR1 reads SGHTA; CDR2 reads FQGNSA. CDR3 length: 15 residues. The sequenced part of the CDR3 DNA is TGTGCCAGCAGCTCACCCCTCGGGCGGGAGGAGACG. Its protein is CASSSPLGREET. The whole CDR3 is CASSSPLGREETQYF. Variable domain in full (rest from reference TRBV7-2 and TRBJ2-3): GAGVSQSPSNKVTEKGKDVELRCDPISGHTALYWYRQSLGQGLEFLIYFQGNSAPDKSGLPSDRFSAERTGGSVSTLTIQRTQQEDSAVYLCASSSPLGREETQYFGPGTRLTVL.

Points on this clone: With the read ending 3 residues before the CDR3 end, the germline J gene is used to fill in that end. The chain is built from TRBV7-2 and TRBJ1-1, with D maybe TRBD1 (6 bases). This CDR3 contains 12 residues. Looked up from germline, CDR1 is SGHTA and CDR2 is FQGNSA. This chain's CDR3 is CASSSGQREAFF. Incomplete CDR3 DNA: TGTGCCAGCAGCTCCGGACAGCGAGAA.